One and the same sample provided the 14 T cell receptor beta chains below, sequenced in a study of shared clonotypes between healthy human individuals. Sequenced by immunoSEQ multiplex PCR; TCRdb stores in-frame clones only, minus some. The sample has approximately 1,500,000 clones, 98% seen once. Sequencing input: naive CD4+ T cells sorted from blood. Subset reported: CD45RA+ positively selected. The origin of the receptors is a man aged 30-40 years in good health.

The genes are TRBV5-1 and TRBJ2-5; TRBD2 is a possible D gene (5 bases). This CDR3 is 13 amino acids long. The V and J ends lost 3 bases and 1 base respectively, with 7 bases between them. Germline V gene lookup returns CDR1 SGHRS and CDR2 YFSETQ. CDR3 amino acids: CASSWAGQETQYF. CDR3 DNA: TGCGCCAGCAGCTGGGCGGGCCAAGAGACCCAGTACTTC.

The rearrangement joins TRBV27 to TRBJ1-5; a weak D match, TRBD1 (6 bases). Trimming stripped 8 bases from V and 5 bases from J, with 13 bases between. This CDR3 is built from 13 residues. Germline V gives CDR1 MNHEY, CDR2 SMNVEV (reference sequence). This CDR3 is CASRGGQDQPQHF. The CDR3 bases are TGTGCCAGCCGTGGGGGGCAGGATCAGCCCCAGCATTTT.

The rearrangement joins TRBV10-3 to TRBJ1-2, with 8 positions matching TRBD1. The CDR3 is 13 amino acids. Germline values: CDR1 ENHRY, CDR2 SYGVKD. The J segment lost 2 bases and the V segment lost 10 bases, leaving 6 bases of the junction unmatched. CDR3 DNA sequence: TGTGCCACACCCGGGACAGGCAACTATGGCTACACCTTC. The encoded protein is CATPGTGNYGYTF.

The chain is built from TRBV2 and TRBJ2-5, with a weak D call TRBD2 (5 bases). Germline V lookup: CDR1 SNHLY, CDR2 FYNNEI. V lost 4 bases and J 5 bases, leaving 11 bases between the germline ends. CDR3 length: 13 amino acids. In DNA form, the CDR3 reads TGTGCCAGCAGTGCGAGGGCCACGGAGACCCAGTACTTC. This gives the protein CASSARATETQYF.

The chain carries TRBV5-5 and TRBJ1-5, with no clear D. Germline CDR1 reads SGHKS; CDR2 reads YYEKEE (reference sequence). The CDR3 has 14 amino acids. Trimming stripped 0 bases from V and 8 bases from J, with 12 bases between. The CDR3 is CASSLAGLVEPQHF. Written as DNA, the CDR3 is TGTGCCAGCAGCTTGGCCGGTCTCGTGGAGCCCCAGCATTTT.

The gene calls are TRBV19 and TRBJ2-2, with D maybe TRBD2 (6 bases). Per the germline V gene, CDR1 is LNHDA and CDR2 is SQIVND (reference sequence). Trimming shortened V by 7 bases and J by 6 bases, and 18 bases separated the two germline ends. The CDR3 length is 15 residues. This CDR3 is CASIHPGEAAGELFF. The CDR3 nucleotides are TGTGCCAGTATCCACCCGGGGGAGGCTGCCGGGGAGCTGTTTTTT.

Only one count was recorded for this clone. The J gene is TRBJ1-1, the V gene TRBV15; D is ambiguous. This CDR3 spans 13 amino acids. Trimming took 1 base from V and 7 from J, leaving 10 bases between them. Per the germline V gene, CDR1 is LNHNV and CDR2 is YYDKDF (reference sequence). The CDR3: CATSRVDLGEAFF. In DNA, the CDR3 is TGTGCCACCAGCAGAGTGGACTTAGGTGAAGCTTTCTTT.

The V call is TRBV7-4, the J call TRBJ2-7; tentatively, D is TRBD2 (5 bases). The CDR3 is 17 amino acids. Trimming shortened V by 3 bases and J by 3 bases, and 21 bases separated the two germline ends. Germline-derived CDR1 and CDR2 are SGHVT and SQSDAQ. The CDR3 DNA is TGTGCCAGCAGCTTGGGCCGGGTCCGGGAACGAGGCTACGAGCAGTACTTC. Translating gives CASSLGRVRERGYEQYF.

To note about this clone: In the same sample, other DNA sequences code for this CDR3. The chain is built from TRBV18 and TRBJ2-7, with 9 bases that match TRBD2. Germline loops: CDR1 KGHSH, CDR2 LQKENI. This CDR3 comprises 15 residues. V lost 3 bases and J lost 1; bases outside the gene matches: 4. The CDR3 protein is CASSPTTSGSYEQYF. In DNA, the CDR3 is TGTGCCAGCTCACCGACGACTAGCGGTTCCTACGAGCAGTACTTC.

The chain joins TRBV13 to TRBJ2-7; 9 nucleotides match TRBD1. The CDR3 sequence is 16 residues long. CDR1 and CDR2 from the germline V gene are PRHDT and FYEKMQ (reference sequence). After removal of 5 bases from V and 3 bases from J, the junction contained 11 bases not matched to a gene. The CDR3 spells CASSNTQGAVSYEQYF. The CDR3 DNA is TGTGCCAGCAGCAACACACAGGGGGCCGTCAGCTACGAGCAGTACTTC.

The chain uses TRBV4-1 and TRBJ2-7; a weak D match, TRBD1 (6 bases). Trimming shortened V by 0 bases and J by 2 bases, and 17 bases separated the two germline ends. This CDR3 contains 17 residues. CDR1 MGHRA and CDR2 YSYEKL come from the germline V gene. In DNA, the CDR3 is TGCGCCAGCAGCCAAGATCCTAATAGACAGGCGACCTACGAGCAGTACTTC. Translating gives CASSQDPNRQATYEQYF.

This clone was observed a single time. Other DNA sequences of this sample code for an identical CDR3. The chain has TRBV6-4 and TRBJ2-2; D ambiguous. V lost 6 bases, J lost 5 bases, and 10 bases lay in between. The CDR3 has 13 amino acids. Germline values: CDR1 MRHNA, CDR2 SNTAGT. For the CDR3, the DNA is TGTGCCAGCAGCGAAGGTCCTACCGGGGAGCTGTTTTTT. Residues: CASSEGPTGELFF.

The table lists this clone with a count of one. This chain uses TRBV5-6 with TRBJ2-1; no clear D gene. Germline V gene lookup returns CDR1 SGHDT and CDR2 YYEEEE. The CDR3 is 12 residues long. Between the trimmed V and J ends, which lost 5 bases and 13 bases, there was a span of 16 bases. CDR3 amino acids: CASSSIQVRQFF. The CDR3 coding sequence is TGTGCCAGCAGTTCGATCCAGGTCCGCCAGTTCTTC.

This chain uses TRBV30 with TRBJ2-7; a weak D match, TRBD1 (6 bases). This CDR3 is 12 amino acids long. V was trimmed by 0 bases and J by 4 bases, leaving 7 bases between them. In germline, CDR1 is GTSNPN, CDR2 SVGIG (reference sequence). In DNA form, the CDR3 reads TGTGCCTGGAGTGTACAGGGATACGAGCAGTACTTC. Encoded protein: CAWSVQGYEQYF.